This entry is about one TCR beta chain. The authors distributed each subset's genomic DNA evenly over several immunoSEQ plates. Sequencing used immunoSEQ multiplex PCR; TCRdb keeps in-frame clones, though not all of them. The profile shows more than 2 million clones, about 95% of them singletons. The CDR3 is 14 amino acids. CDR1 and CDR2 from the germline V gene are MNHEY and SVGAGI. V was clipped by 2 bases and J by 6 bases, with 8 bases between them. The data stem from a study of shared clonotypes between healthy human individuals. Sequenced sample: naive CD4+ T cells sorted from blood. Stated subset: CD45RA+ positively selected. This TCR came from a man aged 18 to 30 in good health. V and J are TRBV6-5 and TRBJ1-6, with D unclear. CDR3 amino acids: CASSYDGPNSPLHF. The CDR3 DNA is TGTGCCAGCAGTTACGACGGACCTAATTCACCCCTCCACTTT.